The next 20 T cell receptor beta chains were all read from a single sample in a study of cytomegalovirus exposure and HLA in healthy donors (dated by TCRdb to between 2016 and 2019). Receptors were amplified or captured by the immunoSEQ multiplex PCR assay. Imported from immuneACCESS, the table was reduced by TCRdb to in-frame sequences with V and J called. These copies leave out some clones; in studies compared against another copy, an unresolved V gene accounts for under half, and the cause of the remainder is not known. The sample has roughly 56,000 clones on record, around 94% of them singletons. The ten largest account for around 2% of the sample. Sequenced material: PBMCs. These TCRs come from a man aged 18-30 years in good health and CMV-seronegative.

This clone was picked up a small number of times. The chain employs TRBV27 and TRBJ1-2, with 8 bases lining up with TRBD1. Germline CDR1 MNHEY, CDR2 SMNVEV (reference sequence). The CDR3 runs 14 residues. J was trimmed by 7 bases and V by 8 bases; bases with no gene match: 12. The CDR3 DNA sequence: TGTGCCAGCGCCTATGACAGGGGAGTTAGTGGCTACACCTTC. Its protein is CASAYDRGVSGYTF.

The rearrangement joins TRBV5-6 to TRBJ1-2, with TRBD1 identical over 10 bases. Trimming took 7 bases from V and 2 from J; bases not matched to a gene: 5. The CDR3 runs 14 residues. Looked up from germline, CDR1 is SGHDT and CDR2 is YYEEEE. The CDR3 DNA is TGTGCCAGCGTACCGGGACAGGGGAACTATGGCTACACCTTC. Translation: CASVPGQGNYGYTF.

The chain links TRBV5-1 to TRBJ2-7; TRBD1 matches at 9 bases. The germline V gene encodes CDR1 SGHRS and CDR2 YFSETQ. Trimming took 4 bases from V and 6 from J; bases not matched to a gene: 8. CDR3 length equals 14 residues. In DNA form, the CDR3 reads TGCGCCAGCAGCCCGGGACAGGGAGGATCCGAGCAGTACTTC. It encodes CASSPGQGGSEQYF.

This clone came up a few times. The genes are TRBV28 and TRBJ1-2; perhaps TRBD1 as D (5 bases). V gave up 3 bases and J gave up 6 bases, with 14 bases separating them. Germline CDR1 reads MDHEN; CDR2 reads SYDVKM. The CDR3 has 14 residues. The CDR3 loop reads CASSLSAGRDGYTF. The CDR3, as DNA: TGTGCCAGCAGTTTGTCGGCAGGGAGGGATGGCTACACCTTC.

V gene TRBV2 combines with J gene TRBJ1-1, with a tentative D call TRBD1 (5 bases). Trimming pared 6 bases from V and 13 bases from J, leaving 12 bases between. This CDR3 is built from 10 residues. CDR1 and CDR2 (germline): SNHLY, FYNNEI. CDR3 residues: CASRTVRDFF. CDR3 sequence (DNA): TGTGCCAGCAGAACTGTCAGGGATTTCTTT.

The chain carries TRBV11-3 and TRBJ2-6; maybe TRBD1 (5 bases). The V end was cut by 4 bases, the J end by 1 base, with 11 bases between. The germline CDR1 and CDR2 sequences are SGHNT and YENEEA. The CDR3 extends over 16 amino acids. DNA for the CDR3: TGTGCCAGCAGCTCGAGACAGATTTCTGGGGCCAACGTCCTGACTTTC. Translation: CASSSRQISGANVLTF.

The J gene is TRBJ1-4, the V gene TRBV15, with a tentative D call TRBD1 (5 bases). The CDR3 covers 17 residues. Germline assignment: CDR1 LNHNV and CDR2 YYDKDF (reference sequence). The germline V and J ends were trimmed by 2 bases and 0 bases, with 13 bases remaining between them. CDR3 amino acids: CATSRSPSTATNEKLFF. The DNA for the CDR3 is TGTGCCACCAGCAGATCCCCGTCGACAGCAACTAATGAAAAACTGTTTTTT.

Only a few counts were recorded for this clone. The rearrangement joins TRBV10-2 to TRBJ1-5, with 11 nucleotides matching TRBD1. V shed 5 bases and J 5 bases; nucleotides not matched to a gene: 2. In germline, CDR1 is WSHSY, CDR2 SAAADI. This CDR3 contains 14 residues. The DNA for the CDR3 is TGCGCCAGCAGTTGGACAGGGGGCGATCAGCCCCAGCATTTT. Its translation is CASSWTGGDQPQHF.

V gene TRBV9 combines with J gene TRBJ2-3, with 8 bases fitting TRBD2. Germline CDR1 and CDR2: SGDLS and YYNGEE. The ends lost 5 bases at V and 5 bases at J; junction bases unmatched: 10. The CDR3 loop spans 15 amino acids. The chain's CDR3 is CASSTLAGSVDTQYF. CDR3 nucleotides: TGTGCCAGCAGTACTCTAGCGGGTAGCGTAGATACGCAGTATTTT.

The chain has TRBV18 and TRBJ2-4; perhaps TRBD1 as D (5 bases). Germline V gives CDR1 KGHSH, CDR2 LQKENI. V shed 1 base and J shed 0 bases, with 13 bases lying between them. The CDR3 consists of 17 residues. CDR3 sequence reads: CASSPLSREIAKNIQYF. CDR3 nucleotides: TGTGCCAGCTCACCACTGTCCAGGGAAATAGCCAAAAACATTCAGTACTTC.

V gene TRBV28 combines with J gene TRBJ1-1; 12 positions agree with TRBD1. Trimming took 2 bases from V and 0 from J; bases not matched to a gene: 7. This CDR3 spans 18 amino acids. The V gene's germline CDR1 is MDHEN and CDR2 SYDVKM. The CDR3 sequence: CASSLPGTGGLLNTEAFF. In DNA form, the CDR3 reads TGTGCCAGCAGTTTACCTGGGACAGGGGGCTTGTTGAACACTGAAGCTTTCTTT.

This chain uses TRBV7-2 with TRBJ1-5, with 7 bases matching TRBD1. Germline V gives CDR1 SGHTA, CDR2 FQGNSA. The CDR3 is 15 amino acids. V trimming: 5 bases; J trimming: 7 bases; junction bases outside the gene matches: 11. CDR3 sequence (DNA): TGTGCCAGCAGCCTGCAGGGGGGAGTAGGACAGCCCCAGCATTTT. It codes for CASSLQGGVGQPQHF. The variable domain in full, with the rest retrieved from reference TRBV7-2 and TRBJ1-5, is GAGVSQSPSNKVTEKGKDVELRCDPISGHTALYWYRQSLGQGLEFLIYFQGNSAPDKSGLPSDRFSAERTGGSVSTLTIQRTQQEDSAVYLCASSLQGGVGQPQHFGDGTRLSIL.

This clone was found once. This chain's CDR3 is CASSEAEGQPQHF. The CDR3 DNA sequence: TGTGCCAGCAGTGAAGCGGAGGGGCAGCCCCAGCATTTT. This chain links TRBV6-1 with TRBJ1-5, with a possible D match to TRBD1 (5 bases). Germline values: CDR1 MNHNS, CDR2 SASEGT. Trimming took 0 bases from V and 7 from J, leaving 7 bases between them. The CDR3 is 13 residues long.

CDR3 protein: CASSQGAGGRTEAFF. The CDR3 coding sequence is TGTGCCAGCAGCCAAGGGGCAGGGGGCAGAACTGAAGCTTTCTTT. V is TRBV4-2 and J is TRBJ1-1; 8 bases fit TRBD1. Looked up from germline, CDR1 is LGHNA and CDR2 is YNFKEQ. This CDR3 comprises 15 residues. Trimming cost V 1 base and J 5 bases; bases outside gene matches: 6.

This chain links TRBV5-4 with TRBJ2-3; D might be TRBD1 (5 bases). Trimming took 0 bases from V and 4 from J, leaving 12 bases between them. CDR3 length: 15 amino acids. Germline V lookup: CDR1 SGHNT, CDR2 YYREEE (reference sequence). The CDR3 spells CASSLASGWSDTQYF. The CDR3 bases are TGTGCCAGCAGCTTGGCATCAGGGTGGTCAGATACGCAGTATTTT.

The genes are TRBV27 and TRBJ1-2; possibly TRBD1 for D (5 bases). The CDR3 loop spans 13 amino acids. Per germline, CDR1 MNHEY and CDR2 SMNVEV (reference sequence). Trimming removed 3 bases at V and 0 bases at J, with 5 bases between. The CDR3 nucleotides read TGTGCCAGCAGTTTCAGGGCTAACTATGGCTACACCTTC. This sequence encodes CASSFRANYGYTF.

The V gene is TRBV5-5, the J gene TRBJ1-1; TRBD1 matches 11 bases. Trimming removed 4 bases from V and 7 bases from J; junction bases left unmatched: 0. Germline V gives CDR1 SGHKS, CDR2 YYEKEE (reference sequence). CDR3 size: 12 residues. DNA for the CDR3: TGTGCCAGCAGCGGGACAGGGGGTGAAGCTTTCTTT. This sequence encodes CASSGTGGEAFF. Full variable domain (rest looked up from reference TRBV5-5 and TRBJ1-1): DAGVTQSPTHLIKTRGQQVTLRCSPISGHKSVSWYQQVLGQGPQFIFQYYEKEERGRGNFPDRFSARQFPNYSSELNVNALLLGDSALYLCASSGTGGEAFFGQGTRLTVV.

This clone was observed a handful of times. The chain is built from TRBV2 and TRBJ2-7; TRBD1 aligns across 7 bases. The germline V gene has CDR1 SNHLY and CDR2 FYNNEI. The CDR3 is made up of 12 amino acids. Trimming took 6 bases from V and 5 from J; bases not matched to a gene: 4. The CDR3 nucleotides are TGTGCCAGCAGCCCTGACAGGGACGAGCAGTACTTC. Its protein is CASSPDRDEQYF.

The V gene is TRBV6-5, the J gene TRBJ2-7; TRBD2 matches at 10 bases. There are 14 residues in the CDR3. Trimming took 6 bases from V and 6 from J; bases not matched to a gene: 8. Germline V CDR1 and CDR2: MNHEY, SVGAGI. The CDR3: CASRKSSGSGEQYF. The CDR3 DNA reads TGTGCCAGCAGGAAATCTAGCGGGAGTGGCGAGCAGTACTTC.

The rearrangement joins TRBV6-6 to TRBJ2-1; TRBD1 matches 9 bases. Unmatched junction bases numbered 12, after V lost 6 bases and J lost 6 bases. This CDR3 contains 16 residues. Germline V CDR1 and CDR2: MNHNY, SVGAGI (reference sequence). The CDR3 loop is CASSPTSTGGINEQFF. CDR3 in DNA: TGTGCCAGCAGCCCTACTTCGACAGGGGGGATCAATGAGCAGTTCTTC.